Shown below are 10 T cell receptor beta chains from a single sample sequenced in a study of cytomegalovirus exposure and HLA in healthy donors. The study ran its PCR with 60 Vbeta and 13 Jbeta primers. Produced via immunoSEQ multiplex PCR; TCRdb's table is partial and in-frame only. The sample consists of 250,000 to 350,000 clones, 75% to 90% of them appearing once. Sequencing was done on a sample of PBMCs. All receptors come from a man between 35 and 55 years old in good health and CMV-seropositive.

V is TRBV6-5 and J is TRBJ1-2; TRBD1 agrees at 8 bases. J was trimmed by 0 bases and V by 4 bases; bases with no gene match: 7. This CDR3 spans 16 amino acids. Germline CDR1 MNHEY, CDR2 SVGAGI. The CDR3 DNA follows: TGTGCCAGCAGTTTCTTCGGACAGGGAGCTAACTATGGCTACACCTTC. Translating it yields CASSFFGQGANYGYTF.

This clone is a singleton in its sample. V usage is TRBV28 and J usage is TRBJ1-1, with TRBD1 as a possible D gene (5 bases). There are 14 residues in the CDR3. Germline-derived CDR1 and CDR2 are MDHEN and SYDVKM. Trimming left V 4 bases short and J 2 bases short, with 11 bases between. The CDR3 protein is CASSSITGNTEAFF. The CDR3 coding sequence is TGTGCCAGCAGTTCCATTACAGGCAACACTGAAGCTTTCTTT.

This clone was picked up a small number of times. The V gene is TRBV30, the J gene TRBJ2-2, with D unclear. Germline V CDR1 and CDR2: GTSNPN, SVGIG (reference sequence). The V gene lost 3 bases and the J gene lost 1 base, with 6 bases spanning the gap. The CDR3 runs 13 residues. CDR3 nucleotide sequence: TGTGCCTGGAGCTGGCAGAACACCGGGGAGCTGTTTTTT. Translation gives CAWSWQNTGELFF.

This clone was seen a single time. The V gene is TRBV5-6, the J gene TRBJ2-1; D remains unclear. Germline V gene sequence: CDR1 SGHDT, CDR2 YYEEEE. The CDR3 is made up of 13 amino acids. The germline V and J ends were trimmed by 3 bases and 9 bases, with 13 bases remaining between them. The DNA for the CDR3 is TGTGCCAGCAGCTATGTGAGCGAATCTGAGCAGTTCTTC. Protein product: CASSYVSESEQFF.

This chain uses TRBV29-1 with TRBJ2-7; perhaps TRBD2 as D (6 bases). Per germline, CDR1 SQVTM and CDR2 ANQGSEA. CDR3 length: 12 residues. Trimming cost V 4 bases and J 4 bases, with 11 bases left between them. The CDR3 DNA follows: TGCAGCGTTGTAGGAGGGAGGTACGAGCAGTACTTC. Residues: CSVVGGRYEQYF.

This clone was seen just once. The chain links TRBV18 to TRBJ2-1, with D possibly TRBD2 on 5 matching bases. This CDR3 contains 16 residues. Germline CDR1 is KGHSH and CDR2 is LQKENI. Trimming left V 0 bases short and J 4 bases short, with 13 bases between. CDR3 region: CASSPPAEALYNEQFF. The CDR3 region has the DNA TGTGCCAGCTCACCACCAGCGGAAGCACTTTACAATGAGCAGTTCTTC.

Comments on this clone: Other nucleotide sequences in the sample specify the same CDR3. The rearrangement uses TRBV27 and TRBJ2-7; D perhaps matches TRBD2 (6 bases). Trimming cost V 0 bases and J 6 bases, with 6 bases left between them. Germline loops: CDR1 MNHEY, CDR2 SMNVEV (reference sequence). The CDR3 runs to 12 residues. The DNA of the CDR3 is TGTGCCAGCAGTTTATCGGGGGGCGAGCAGTACTTC. Amino acids: CASSLSGGEQYF.

The chain recombines TRBV27 with TRBJ1-1; D is possibly TRBD1 (5 bases). CDR3 size: 13 residues. Per germline, CDR1 MNHEY and CDR2 SMNVEV (reference sequence). V lost 3 bases and J 10 bases, leaving 15 bases between the germline ends. CDR3 sequence: CASSFRWDLRAFF. CDR3 nucleotides: TGTGCCAGCAGTTTTAGGTGGGACTTAAGAGCTTTCTTT.

The V gene is TRBV6-5, the J gene TRBJ2-7, with 8 nucleotides matching TRBD2. CDR1 is MNHEY and CDR2 is SVGAGI in the germline V gene. The J segment lost 1 base and the V segment lost 2 bases, leaving 4 bases of the junction unmatched. The length of the CDR3 is 15 residues. CDR3 region: CASSYGREESYEQYF. CDR3 bases: TGTGCCAGCAGTTACGGGCGGGAGGAGTCCTACGAGCAGTACTTC.

This chain uses TRBV4-1 with TRBJ1-1; D is perhaps TRBD1 (5 bases). V lost 4 bases and J 2 bases, leaving 14 bases between the germline ends. This CDR3 has 15 residues. Germline loops: CDR1 MGHRA, CDR2 YSYEKL. CDR3 bases: TGCGCCAGCAGCCCGATCGGGGGAAGTAACACTGAAGCTTTCTTT. Protein: CASSPIGGSNTEAFF.